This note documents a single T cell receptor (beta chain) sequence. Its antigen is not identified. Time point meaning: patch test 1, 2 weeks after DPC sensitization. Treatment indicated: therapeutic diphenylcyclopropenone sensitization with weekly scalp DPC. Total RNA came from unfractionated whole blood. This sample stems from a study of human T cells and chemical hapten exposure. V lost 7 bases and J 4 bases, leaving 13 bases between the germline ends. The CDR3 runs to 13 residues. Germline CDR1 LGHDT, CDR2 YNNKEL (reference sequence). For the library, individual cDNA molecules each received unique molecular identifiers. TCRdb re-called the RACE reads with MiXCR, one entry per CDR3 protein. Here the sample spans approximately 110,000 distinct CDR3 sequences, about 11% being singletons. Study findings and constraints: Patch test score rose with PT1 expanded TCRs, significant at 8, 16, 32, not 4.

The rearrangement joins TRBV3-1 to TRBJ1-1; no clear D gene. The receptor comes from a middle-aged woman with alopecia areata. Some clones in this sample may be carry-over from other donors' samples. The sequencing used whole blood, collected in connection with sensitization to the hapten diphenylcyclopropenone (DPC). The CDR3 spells CASTFKGGTEAFF. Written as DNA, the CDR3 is TGTGCCAGCACATTCAAGGGTGGCACTGAAGCTTTCTTT.